The 31 T cell receptor beta chains listed next were all sequenced from one sample in a study of blood T cell repertoires in COVID-19 (TCRdb year 2020). The library relied on the immunoSEQ multiplex PCR assay. Held by TCRdb, this immuneACCESS table contains in-frame sequences only and omits some clones. Under half of the omission traces to an unresolved V gene where checked; the cause of the rest is unknown. The sample table records tens of thousands of clones; more than 80% of these occur just once. The ten most abundant clones make up 3.8% of the sample. The specimen was PBMCs or T cells enriched from blood (not recorded which). The receptors were gathered from a woman aged 40-49 years with acute COVID-19.

This chain connects TRBV29-1 to TRBJ2-2; D is possibly TRBD1 (5 bases). Trimming removed 5 bases at V and 2 bases at J, with 12 bases between. The length of the CDR3 is 14 residues. CDR1 is SQVTM, CDR2 ANQGSEA, per germline. CDR3 amino acids: CSVSMTVNTGELFF. CDR3 sequence (DNA): TGCAGCGTTTCAATGACAGTTAACACCGGGGAGCTGTTTTTT.

The chain uses TRBV6-4 and TRBJ2-1; 7 bases map to TRBD2. Germline V CDR1 and CDR2: MRHNA, SNTAGT. This CDR3 comprises 14 residues. Unmatched junction bases numbered 0, after V lost 2 bases and J lost 2 bases. The CDR3 coding sequence is TGTGCCAGCAGTGACGGGGGGGCCTACAATGAGCAGTTCTTC. Translating it yields CASSDGGAYNEQFF.

The J gene is TRBJ2-3, the V gene TRBV6-2 or TRBV6-3, with 9 bases matching TRBD2. The J segment lost 0 bases and the V segment lost 4 bases, leaving 11 bases of the junction unmatched. The CDR3 spans 18 residues. Germline assignment: CDR1 MNHEY and CDR2 SVGEGT. CDR3 sequence reads: CASSFVAGGPRSTDTQYF. The DNA for the CDR3 is TGTGCCAGCAGTTTTGTGGCGGGAGGGCCGAGGAGCACAGATACGCAGTATTTT.

This chain links TRBV4-2 with TRBJ2-2; possible D gene TRBD2, 5 bases. With 0 bases removed from V and 1 base from J, the gap between germline ends came to 9 bases. The CDR3 extends over 16 amino acids. In germline, CDR1 is LGHNA, CDR2 YNFKEQ. In nucleotides, the CDR3 is TGTGCCAGCAGCCAAGAGGCGGGTGGGAACACCGGGGAGCTGTTTTTT. Its translation: CASSQEAGGNTGELFF.

The CDR3 DNA reads TGTGCCAGCAGTTTACTTTCAGGGCAGTTGGGGGAGACCCAGTACTTC. Translation: CASSLLSGQLGETQYF. This sequence joins TRBV28 and TRBJ2-5, with D tentatively TRBD1 (5 bases). This CDR3 spans 16 amino acids. Germline V CDR1 and CDR2: MDHEN, SYDVKM. V lost 2 bases and J 5 bases, leaving 18 bases between the germline ends. Using reference TRBV28 and TRBJ2-5 for the parts outside the CDR3, the full variable domain is DVKVTQSSRYLVKRTGEKVFLECVQDMDHENMFWYRQDPGLGLRLIYFSYDVKMKEKGDIPEGYSVSREKKERFSLILESASTNQTSMYLCASSLLSGQLGETQYFGPGTRLLVL.

On this clone: Other nucleotide sequences from this sample produce the same CDR3. This rearrangement joins TRBV5-1 to TRBJ1-2; D perhaps matches TRBD1 (5 bases). The CDR3 sequence is 13 residues long. CDR1 is SGHRS and CDR2 is YFSETQ in the germline V gene. V lost 0 bases and J 3 bases, leaving 6 bases between the germline ends. The chain's CDR3 is CASSLVTDYGYTF. In DNA, the CDR3 is TGCGCCAGCAGCTTGGTGACAGACTATGGCTACACCTTC.

The rearrangement uses TRBV12-3 or TRBV12-4 and TRBJ1-1; 7 bases are a match to TRBD1. Trimming took 10 bases from V and 6 from J; bases not matched to a gene: 8. The CDR3 consists of 12 residues. This CDR3 reads CATSTGLPEAFF. The CDR3 nucleotides are TGTGCCACCTCGACAGGGCTCCCTGAAGCTTTCTTT.

J is TRBJ2-1 and V is TRBV2; D is possibly TRBD1 (6 bases). Germline V gives CDR1 SNHLY, CDR2 FYNNEI. V was trimmed by 6 bases and J by 3 bases, leaving 12 bases between them. The CDR3 spans 14 residues. The CDR3: CASRHPTGYNEQFF. For the CDR3, the DNA is TGTGCCAGCAGGCACCCGACAGGCTACAATGAGCAGTTCTTC.

This sequence joins TRBV7-2 and TRBJ1-3; possibly TRBD1 for D (5 bases). The CDR3 totals 15 residues. Between the trimmed V and J ends, which lost 5 bases and 1 base, there was a span of 12 bases. Germline V CDR1 and CDR2: SGHTA, FQGNSA. The CDR3 nucleotides are TGTGCCAGCAGCGGGGTGGGGCTATCTGGAAACACCATATATTTT. It specifies CASSGVGLSGNTIYF.

The chain employs TRBV28 and TRBJ1-5, with D uncertain. The germline gives CDR1 MDHEN, CDR2 SYDVKM. Trimming removed 3 bases at V and 0 bases at J, with 6 bases between. The length of the CDR3 is 14 residues. The CDR3: CASSFPYSNQPQHF. The CDR3 region has the DNA TGTGCCAGCAGTTTTCCCTATAGCAATCAGCCCCAGCATTTT.

The DNA for the CDR3 is TGTGCCATCAGTGAGGGGGGGGCGGGAGAGACCCAGTACTTC. Encoded protein: CAISEGGAGETQYF. The chain is built from TRBV10-3 and TRBJ2-5; D possibly corresponds to TRBD2 (7 bases). This CDR3 contains 14 residues. Per the germline V gene, CDR1 is ENHRY and CDR2 is SYGVKD. V was shortened by 2 bases and J by 4 bases, with 11 bases between the two germline ends.

The table lists this clone with a count of one. Other DNA sequences in this sample translate to the same CDR3. The chain recombines TRBV24-1 with TRBJ1-4, with 8 bases matching TRBD1. CDR3 length equals 15 residues. J was trimmed by 5 bases and V by 4 bases; bases with no gene match: 5. CDR1 and CDR2 (germline): KGHDR, SFDVKD. In nucleotides, the CDR3 is TGTGCCACCAGTGAATCGACAGGGGCCAATGAAAAACTGTTTTTT. It encodes CATSESTGANEKLFF.

J is TRBJ2-7 and V is TRBV18, with TRBD2 matching 7 bases. The J segment lost 3 bases and the V segment lost 2 bases, leaving 1 base of the junction unmatched. CDR3 length equals 13 residues. Germline V gene sequence: CDR1 KGHSH, CDR2 LQKENI. The CDR3 nucleotides are TGTGCCAGCTCACCAGCTAGCGGCTACGAGCAGTACGTC. Translation gives CASSPASGYEQYV.

At least ten counts were recorded for this clone. This chain links TRBV19 with TRBJ2-7, with 7 positions matching TRBD2. The CDR3 consists of 13 residues. The ends lost 7 bases at V and 4 bases at J; junction bases unmatched: 7. CDR1 and CDR2 from the germline V gene are LNHDA and SQIVND (reference sequence). CDR3 DNA: TGTGCCAGTAAAGCTAGCGGAGTTTACGAGCAGTACTTC. This translates into CASKASGVYEQYF.

This chain links TRBV28 with TRBJ1-5; the D is unclear. V was pared by 3 bases and J by 6 bases, with 21 bases between. This CDR3 contains 17 residues. Germline-derived CDR1 and CDR2 are MDHEN and SYDVKM. Here the CDR3 reads CASSLETKEDWGQPQHF. CDR3 DNA sequence: TGTGCCAGCAGTTTGGAGACTAAGGAGGATTGGGGTCAGCCCCAGCATTTT. Full variable domain (rest looked up from reference TRBV28 and TRBJ1-5): DVKVTQSSRYLVKRTGEKVFLECVQDMDHENMFWYRQDPGLGLRLIYFSYDVKMKEKGDIPEGYSVSREKKERFSLILESASTNQTSMYLCASSLETKEDWGQPQHFGDGTRLSIL.

V gene TRBV11-3 combines with J gene TRBJ2-2; TRBD2 aligns across 10 bases. Germline CDR1 reads SGHNT; CDR2 reads YENEEA. J gave up 0 bases and V 0 bases, and 1 base lay outside the gene matches. The CDR3 sequence is 17 residues long. The CDR3 protein is CASSLDGLAANTGELFF. As DNA, the CDR3 is TGTGCCAGCAGCTTAGACGGACTAGCGGCGAACACCGGGGAGCTGTTTTTT.

The V and J genes are TRBV28 and TRBJ1-3; D gene uncertain. The CDR3 totals 13 residues. CDR1 and CDR2 from the germline V gene are MDHEN and SYDVKM. V was trimmed by 3 bases and J by 8 bases, leaving 11 bases between them. The CDR3 DNA is TGTGCCAGCAGTTTCTCTCCCGGGTACACCATATATTTT. Its protein is CASSFSPGYTIYF.

Only a few counts were recorded for this clone. The V and J genes are TRBV12-3 or TRBV12-4 and TRBJ1-2; possibly TRBD1 for D (5 bases). The V end was cut by 5 bases, the J end by 2 bases, with 9 bases between. This CDR3 is 13 amino acids long. CDR3 nucleotide sequence: TGTGCCAGCAGTCCCAGGGTAAACTATGGCTACACCTTC. Its protein product is CASSPRVNYGYTF.

The chain links TRBV11-2 to TRBJ1-2; weak D call: TRBD1 (6 bases). V dropped 1 base and J dropped 1 base, with 7 bases sitting between them. The CDR3 contains 14 residues. Germline V lookup: CDR1 SGHAT, CDR2 FQNNGV. CDR3 amino acids: CASSLVQGNYGYTF. The CDR3 region has the DNA TGTGCCAGCAGCTTAGTACAGGGTAACTATGGCTACACCTTC.

V usage is TRBV7-9 and J usage is TRBJ2-1, with 8 bases that match TRBD2. Losses at the gene ends were 0 bases for V and 5 bases for J; bases not matched to a gene: 12. Germline V gene lookup returns CDR1 SEHNR and CDR2 FQNEAQ (reference sequence). The CDR3 is 18 residues long. The CDR3 loop is CASSLALRYGGDDNEQFF. CDR3 coding DNA: TGTGCCAGCAGCTTAGCGCTAAGATACGGGGGGGACGACAATGAGCAGTTCTTC.

This clone was detected a few times. The chain recombines TRBV27 with TRBJ1-4; 9 bases map to TRBD1. CDR3 length: 19 residues. Germline CDR1 is MNHEY and CDR2 is SMNVEV (reference sequence). Unmatched junction bases numbered 9, after V lost 1 base and J lost 0 bases. The chain's CDR3 is CASSLYPGTGNPTNEKLFF. As DNA, the CDR3 is TGTGCCAGCAGTTTATACCCCGGGACAGGGAACCCAACTAATGAAAAACTGTTTTTT.

To note about this clone: The junction departs from the called germline gene at one end, perhaps through a read error. V usage is TRBV7-7 and J usage is TRBJ2-1, with 10 bases fitting TRBD2. The CDR3 has 17 residues. Germline V CDR1 and CDR2: SSHAT, FNYEAQ (reference sequence). CDR3 in amino acids: CASSSKKELAGFNEQFF. DNA of the CDR3: TGTGCTAGCAGCTCCAAAAAAGAACTAGCGGGATTCAATGAGCAGTTCTTC.

The chain uses TRBV5-6 and TRBJ2-3; 8 positions match TRBD2. V lost 6 bases to trimming and J lost 5 bases; unmatched junction nucleotides: 11. CDR3 size: 15 residues. Germline CDR1 is SGHDT and CDR2 is YYEEEE. CDR3 sequence: CASTSGAGGIDTQYF. CDR3 sequence (DNA): TGTGCCAGCACCAGTGGCGCGGGGGGCATAGATACGCAGTATTTT. The variable domain in full, with the rest retrieved from reference TRBV5-6 and TRBJ2-3, is DAGVTQSPTHLIKTRGQQVTLRCSPKSGHDTVSWYQQALGQGPQFIFQYYEEEERQRGNFPDRFSGHQFPNYSSELNVNALLLGDSALYLCASTSGAGGIDTQYFGPGTRLTVL.

The rearrangement joins TRBV19 to TRBJ1-5; no clear D. The CDR3 totals 13 residues. Germline V gives CDR1 LNHDA, CDR2 SQIVND (reference sequence). The V gene lost 8 bases and the J gene lost 4 bases, with 12 bases spanning the gap. CDR3: CASWSGINQPQHF. CDR3 nucleotide sequence: TGTGCCAGTTGGTCCGGGATTAATCAGCCCCAGCATTTT.

The DNA for the CDR3 is TGTGCCAGCAGCCAAGAAGGGACTATGAACACTGAAGCTTTCTTT. Translating gives CASSQEGTMNTEAFF. The chain couples TRBV3-1 (or the pseudogene TRBV3-2) to TRBJ1-1, with a possible D match to TRBD1 (5 bases). Trimming shortened V by 0 bases and J by 0 bases, and 8 bases separated the two germline ends. The germline V gene encodes CDR1 LGHDT and CDR2 YNNKEL (reference sequence). CDR3 length: 15 amino acids.

CDR3 loop: CASSSHGRATQYF. The DNA of the CDR3 is TGTGCCAGCAGCTCCCACGGGAGAGCGACCCAGTACTTC. This chain joins TRBV12-3 or TRBV12-4 and TRBJ2-5, with TRBD2 as a possible D gene (6 bases). The CDR3 totals 13 residues. V was pared by 6 bases and J by 7 bases, with 15 bases between.

In regard to this clone: Within the sample, other DNA sequences also encode this same CDR3. The chain joins TRBV27 to TRBJ2-7, with 15 bases aligning to TRBD2. The V segment lost 3 bases and the J segment 2 bases; nucleotides outside the gene matches: 5. Germline V gene sequence: CDR1 MNHEY, CDR2 SMNVEV (reference sequence). This CDR3 region has 17 residues. The CDR3 nucleotides are TGTGCCAGCAGTTTGTCCGGGACTAGCGGGAGGCCCTACGAGCAGTACTTC. It is translated as CASSLSGTSGRPYEQYF.

The chain employs TRBV27 and TRBJ2-3; the D gene is possibly TRBD1 (6 bases). Trimming took off 4 bases at V and 7 bases at J, with 15 bases between the two ends. Per the germline V gene, CDR1 is MNHEY and CDR2 is SMNVEV (reference sequence). The CDR3 is 14 residues long. The CDR3, as DNA: TGTGCCAGCAGTTCCTCCGGGACAACCCATACGCAGTATTTT. Its protein product is CASSSSGTTHTQYF.

This clone was observed a few times. The gene calls are TRBV2 and TRBJ1-4; D is perhaps TRBD1 (6 bases). Germline CDR1 reads SNHLY; CDR2 reads FYNNEI. V gave up 4 bases and J gave up 7 bases, with 10 bases separating them. This CDR3 is built from 13 residues. CDR3 sequence (DNA): TGTGCCAGCAGTGTCCAGGGGACTGAAAAACTGTTTTTT. Translated, it gives CASSVQGTEKLFF.

The chain couples TRBV6-4 to TRBJ2-1; D is undetermined. CDR3 size: 14 residues. V lost 6 bases and J lost 9, with 18 bases in between. The germline gives CDR1 MRHNA, CDR2 SNTAGT. CDR3 in amino acids: CASSPSGRSGEQFF. The DNA for the CDR3 is TGTGCCAGCAGCCCCTCCGGTCGGTCCGGTGAGCAGTTCTTC.

The chain employs TRBV7-2 and TRBJ2-1; D unclear. Germline-derived CDR1 and CDR2 are SGHTA and FQGNSA. V lost 5 bases to trimming and J lost 10 bases, with 15 bases between them. The CDR3 is 13 residues long. The CDR3 nucleotides read TGTGCCAGCAGCCCCTTGCCAGCGCGCGAGCAGTTCTTC. Residues: CASSPLPAREQFF.